These T cell receptor beta chains were read from a single sample in a study of blood T cell repertoires in COVID-19. The protocol was immunoSEQ multiplex PCR, while the TCRdb copy is restricted to in-frame clones and leaves out a portion. The sample has roughly 230,000 clones; about 90% are singletons. Sequenced material: peripheral blood. Receptor source: a woman aged 55-70 years with COVID-19, enrolled during active disease. The CDR3 runs from the conserved cysteine through the conserved F or W. The D gene is left open where the match is weak. Size tells how often a clone was seen (once, few, many) or the class of an expanded clone, and some rows leave it out.

v_gene: TRBV11-3
d_gene: NA
abundance: NA
j_gene: TRBJ1-4
CDR3nt: TGTGCCAGCTGGACACGTGGTCCGTCTAATGAAAAACTGTTTTTT
CDR3aa: CASWTRGPSNEKLFF

v_gene: TRBV10-1
d_gene: NA
abundance: NA
j_gene: TRBJ1-2
CDR3nt: TGCGCCAGCAGTGAGCCAGCTGAGGGAAACTATGGCTACACCTTC
CDR3aa: CASSEPAEGNYGYTF

v_gene: TRBV4-1
d_gene: NA
abundance: once
j_gene: TRBJ1-1
CDR3nt: TGCGCCAGCAGCCAACCAAGACAGGAGGTAAAAGCTTTCTTT
CDR3aa: CASSQPRQEVKAFF

v_gene: TRBV10-3
d_gene: NA
abundance: NA
j_gene: TRBJ1-1
CDR3nt: TGTGCCATCAGGGACCTAGGGGACACTGAAGCTTTCTTT
CDR3aa: CAIRDLGDTEAFF

v_gene: TRBV9
d_gene: NA
abundance: NA
j_gene: TRBJ1-2
CDR3nt: TGTGCCAGCAGCGCCTCAGGGGCGACAGACTATGGCTACACCTTC
CDR3aa: CASSASGATDYGYTF

v_gene: TRBV7-2
d_gene: NA
abundance: NA
j_gene: TRBJ2-7
CDR3nt: TGTGCCAGCAGCTTAGTCGGAGGGGAAGGCTACGAGCAGTACTTC
CDR3aa: CASSLVGGEGYEQYF

v_gene: TRBV19
d_gene: NA
abundance: NA
j_gene: TRBJ1-5
CDR3nt: TGTGCCAGTACCAACGCGGCCAGTGCGAATCAGCCCCAGCATTTT
CDR3aa: CASTNAASANQPQHF

v_gene: TRBV14
d_gene: NA
abundance: NA
j_gene: TRBJ1-1
CDR3nt: TGTGCCAGCAGCCAACAGGTTTTAAACACTGAAGCTTTCTTT
CDR3aa: CASSQQVLNTEAFF

v_gene: TRBV19
d_gene: TRBD1
abundance: NA
j_gene: TRBJ1-2
CDR3nt: TGTGCCAGTAGCGGGGACAGGACCAACTATGGCTACACCTTC
CDR3aa: CASSGDRTNYGYTF

v_gene: TRBV3-1/TRBV3-2
d_gene: NA
abundance: NA
j_gene: TRBJ1-1
CDR3nt: TGTGCCAGCAGCCAAAGGATCGGTCGAGGCACTGAAGCTTTCTTT
CDR3aa: CASSQRIGRGTEAFF

v_gene: TRBV3-1/TRBV3-2
d_gene: NA
abundance: NA
j_gene: TRBJ1-2
CDR3nt: TGTGCCAGCAGCCAAGTGGGCAGGGTTTACGGCTACACCTTC
CDR3aa: CASSQVGRVYGYTF

v_gene: TRBV25-1
d_gene: NA
abundance: NA
j_gene: TRBJ1-2
CDR3nt: TGTGCCAGCAGTGAATACGGCAGAGGAGGCTACACCTTC
CDR3aa: CASSEYGRGGYTF

v_gene: TRBV7-9
d_gene: TRBD1
abundance: NA
j_gene: TRBJ2-7
CDR3nt: TGTGCCAGCAGCCCCGACAGGGTCGGCTACGAGCAGTACTTC
CDR3aa: CASSPDRVGYEQYF

v_gene: TRBV7-2
d_gene: TRBD2
abundance: NA
j_gene: TRBJ2-1
CDR3nt: TGTGCCAGCAGCTTAGTGTGGCCAGCGGGGGTAACCAATGAGCAGTTCTTC
CDR3aa: CASSLVWPAGVTNEQFF

v_gene: TRBV7-6
d_gene: TRBD1
abundance: once
j_gene: TRBJ1-1
CDR3nt: TGTGCCAGCAGTCTCACAGGGGGCGGCACTGAAGCTTTCTTT
CDR3aa: CASSLTGGGTEAFF

v_gene: TRBV7-9
d_gene: NA
abundance: NA
j_gene: TRBJ2-2
CDR3nt: TGTGCCAGCAGCTTACGTAGGGGGAGCGGCGGGGAGCTGTTTTTT
CDR3aa: CASSLRRGSGGELFF

v_gene: TRBV19
d_gene: NA
abundance: NA
j_gene: TRBJ2-7
CDR3nt: TGTGCCAGTCGCCCACGGGTAGACTCCTACGAGCAGTACTTC
CDR3aa: CASRPRVDSYEQYF

v_gene: TRBV27
d_gene: TRBD1
abundance: NA
j_gene: TRBJ1-1
CDR3nt: TGTGCCAGCGTGGACAGGGGAAACACTGAAGCTTTCTTT
CDR3aa: CASVDRGNTEAFF

v_gene: TRBV12-5
d_gene: NA
abundance: NA
j_gene: TRBJ1-6
CDR3nt: TGTGCTAGTGGTTTGGTCAGAAATAATTCACCCCTCCACTTT
CDR3aa: CASGLVRNNSPLHF

v_gene: TRBV5-4
d_gene: NA
abundance: NA
j_gene: TRBJ1-6
CDR3nt: TGTGCCAGCAGCTTTCTGGCAGGGGAAAATTCACCCCTCCACTTT
CDR3aa: CASSFLAGENSPLHF

v_gene: TRBV4-3
d_gene: NA
abundance: NA
j_gene: TRBJ1-1
CDR3nt: TGCGCCAGCAGCCTCAGGGTAAGAGGAAGCACTGAAGCTTTCTTT
CDR3aa: CASSLRVRGSTEAFF

v_gene: TRBV2
d_gene: NA
abundance: NA
j_gene: TRBJ2-7
CDR3nt: TGTGCCAGCAGTTCCGGGAAGCCTTTCTTTTCGACTTCCTACGAGCAGTACTTC
CDR3aa: CASSSGKPFFSTSYEQYF

v_gene: TRBV4-3
d_gene: TRBD1
abundance: NA
j_gene: TRBJ1-1
CDR3nt: TGCGCCAGCAGCTCTCCGGGACAGGGGAACACTGAAGCTTTCTTT
CDR3aa: CASSSPGQGNTEAFF

v_gene: TRBV9
d_gene: NA
abundance: once
j_gene: TRBJ1-1
CDR3nt: TGTGCCAGCAGCGTAGCTGACAGCGTGAACACTGAAGCTTTCTTT
CDR3aa: CASSVADSVNTEAFF

v_gene: TRBV24-1
d_gene: NA
abundance: NA
j_gene: TRBJ1-2
CDR3nt: TGTGCCACCAATCTCTACACCTTC
CDR3aa: CATNLYTF

v_gene: TRBV19
d_gene: NA
abundance: NA
j_gene: TRBJ1-3
CDR3nt: TGTGCCAGTAGAACTTCTGGAAACACCATATATTTT
CDR3aa: CASRTSGNTIYF

v_gene: TRBV10-3
d_gene: TRBD1
abundance: NA
j_gene: TRBJ2-7
CDR3nt: TGTGCCATCATGCCCGGGACAGGGTTCTACGAGCAGTACTTC
CDR3aa: CAIMPGTGFYEQYF

v_gene: TRBV4-3
d_gene: TRBD1
abundance: NA
j_gene: TRBJ2-3
CDR3nt: TGCGCCAGCAGCCACCAAACCGGGACAGGGAGCACAGATACGCAGTATTTT
CDR3aa: CASSHQTGTGSTDTQYF

v_gene: TRBV7-9
d_gene: TRBD1
abundance: NA
j_gene: TRBJ2-7
CDR3nt: TGTGCCAGCAGCTTATCGGACAGGTCCTACGAGCAGTACTTC
CDR3aa: CASSLSDRSYEQYF

v_gene: TRBV6-5
d_gene: NA
abundance: few
j_gene: TRBJ1-3
CDR3nt: TGTGCCAGCAGTTACTCGGGGGGGGTAACTGGAAACACCATATATTTT
CDR3aa: CASSYSGGVTGNTIYF

v_gene: TRBV7-2
d_gene: NA
abundance: NA
j_gene: TRBJ1-5
CDR3nt: TGTGCCAGCAGCTCACAAAGCGGGACGGCTGGTAATCAGCCCCAGCATTTT
CDR3aa: CASSSQSGTAGNQPQHF

v_gene: TRBV5-6
d_gene: NA
abundance: NA
j_gene: TRBJ1-1
CDR3nt: TGTGCCAGCACCGTATTAGCAGGGGTTTTGAACACTGAAGCTTTCTTT
CDR3aa: CASTVLAGVLNTEAFF

v_gene: TRBV7-9
d_gene: TRBD2
abundance: NA
j_gene: TRBJ2-5
CDR3nt: TGTGCCAGCAGCTTAACTAGCGGGGGTGGTGAGACCCAGTACTTC
CDR3aa: CASSLTSGGGETQYF

v_gene: TRBV7-3
d_gene: NA
abundance: NA
j_gene: TRBJ1-1
CDR3nt: TGTGCCAGCAGCCTTATCCCAAACAGGGCGTTGAACACTGAAGCTTTCTTT
CDR3aa: CASSLIPNRALNTEAFF

v_gene: TRBV7-9
d_gene: NA
abundance: NA
j_gene: TRBJ1-2
CDR3nt: TGTGCCAGCAGCTTTAATTCTTATGGCTACACCTTC
CDR3aa: CASSFNSYGYTF

v_gene: TRBV5-3
d_gene: NA
abundance: NA
j_gene: TRBJ2-7
CDR3nt: TGTGCCAGAAGCTGGGCGGGGATCAACGAGCAGTACTTC
CDR3aa: CARSWAGINEQYF

v_gene: TRBV6-2/TRBV6-3
d_gene: TRBD2
abundance: NA
j_gene: TRBJ2-3
CDR3nt: TGTGCCAGCAGCTCCCCTAGGGGGACTAGCGGGGAACGGGGCACAGATACGCAGTATTTT
CDR3aa: CASSSPRGTSGERGTDTQYF

v_gene: TRBV7-2
d_gene: TRBD1
abundance: NA
j_gene: TRBJ1-2
CDR3nt: TGTGCCAGCAGCTCCCCCCCGGAGGGGGCGAATGGCTACACCTTC
CDR3aa: CASSSPPEGANGYTF